Below, 15 T cell receptor beta chains from the same sample are listed, as sequenced in a study of identical twins. A single record per CDR3 protein comes from TCRdb applying MiXCR to the 5' RACE reads. The profile covers about 450,000 distinct CDR3 sequences, with approximately 17% appearing a single time and around 12% taken by the ten largest. Input material: naive T cells sorted from blood. All receptors derive from a man in his fifties or sixties in good health.

This clonotype appeared a few times. The CDR3 DNA is TGTGCCAGCAGCCTACCGGGGCTGGAGACCCAGTACTTC. This sequence encodes CASSLPGLETQYF. This chain uses TRBV7-2 with TRBJ2-5, with D tentatively TRBD1 or TRBD2 (5 bases each). Germline V lookup: CDR1 SGHTA, CDR2 FQGNSA. CDR3 length: 13 residues. The V and J ends lost 5 bases and 5 bases respectively, with 12 bases between them.

This chain uses TRBV5-1 with TRBJ2-2, with TRBD2 matching 9 bases. V was pared by 0 bases and J by 0 bases, with 3 bases of the junction left unmatched. Looked up from germline, CDR1 is SGHRS and CDR2 is YFSETQ. The CDR3 has 17 residues. CDR3 sequence reads: CASSLGLAGANTGELFF. In DNA form, the CDR3 reads TGCGCCAGCAGCTTGGGATTAGCGGGGGCGAACACCGGGGAGCTGTTTTTT.

This clonotype was seen a handful of times. This chain joins TRBV7-2 and TRBJ2-2; D gene uncertain. The CDR3 runs 14 residues. Germline loops: CDR1 SGHTA, CDR2 FQGNSA. Trimming took 4 bases from V and 7 from J, leaving 13 bases between them. CDR3 region: CASSSVRVGGELFF. The CDR3 region has the DNA TGTGCCAGCAGCTCCGTCCGGGTTGGCGGGGAGCTGTTTTTT.

The table lists this clonotype with many counts. This chain connects TRBV12-3 or TRBV12-4 to TRBJ2-1; D tentatively reads TRBD1 or TRBD2 (5 bases each). Trimming removed 6 bases from V and 4 bases from J, with 7 bases in between. The CDR3 covers 12 residues. CDR3 nucleotides: TGTGCCAGCAGGTGGGGGTACAATGAGCAGTTCTTC. This codes for CASRWGYNEQFF.

The V call is TRBV29-1, the J call TRBJ2-3, with D unclear. This CDR3 is built from 13 residues. Germline V CDR1 and CDR2: SQVTM, ANQGSEA. V was shortened by 3 bases and J by 0 bases, with 7 bases between the two germline ends. CDR3 amino acids: CSVELQSTDTQYF. The CDR3 DNA reads as TGCAGCGTTGAGTTACAGAGCACAGATACGCAGTATTTT.

The V call is TRBV28, the J call TRBJ1-6; D gene ambiguous. Germline CDR1 MDHEN, CDR2 SYDVKM. The V gene lost 7 bases and the J gene lost 6 bases, with 13 bases spanning the gap. The CDR3 is 14 residues long. CDR3 in DNA: TGTGCCAGCAATGGGGAAACGTCTAATTCACCCCTCCACTTT. The encoded protein is CASNGETSNSPLHF.

There are a few counts of this clonotype. This sequence joins TRBV4-3 and TRBJ2-7; 12 bases line up with TRBD2. Germline trimming cut 0 bases from V and 4 bases from J; bases unmatched to any gene: 10. This CDR3 has 18 residues. Germline V CDR1 and CDR2: LGHNA, YSLEER. CDR3 in DNA: TGCGCCAGCAGCCAAGAAGCATTCGGACTAGCGGGACTGTACGAGCAGTACTTC. It codes for CASSQEAFGLAGLYEQYF.

This clonotype was detected ten times or more. The chain carries TRBV13 and TRBJ2-3; TRBD2 might be the D (5 bases). The germline CDR1 and CDR2 sequences are PRHDT and FYEKMQ (reference sequence). Trimming removed 3 bases from V and 13 bases from J, with 20 bases in between. The CDR3 extends over 14 amino acids. CDR3 nucleotide sequence: TGTGCCAGCAGCTTGTATACGGGGAGCGGTTCAGAGTATTTT. It yields the protein CASSLYTGSGSEYF.

The chain is built from TRBV30 and TRBJ2-1, with TRBD2 identical over 7 bases. Germline lookup yields CDR1 GTSNPN and CDR2 SVGIG (reference sequence). The CDR3 contains 14 residues. Unmatched junction bases numbered 1, after V lost 0 bases and J lost 2 bases. CDR3 sequence reads: CAWSVLAPYNEQFF. In DNA, the CDR3 is TGTGCCTGGAGTGTACTAGCGCCCTACAATGAGCAGTTCTTC.

CDR3 in amino acids: CASSIGVAQGYKQPQHF. In nucleotides, the CDR3 is TGTGCCAGTAGTATAGGGGTGGCACAGGGTTATAAGCAGCCCCAGCATTTT. This chain uses TRBV19 with TRBJ1-5; possibly TRBD1 for D (6 bases). Germline CDR1 is LNHDA and CDR2 is SQIVND (reference sequence). This CDR3 has 17 amino acids. V dropped 1 base and J dropped 7 bases, with 20 bases sitting between them.

This clonotype was detected many times. V gene TRBV20-1 combines with J gene TRBJ2-1, with D unresolved. Trimming stripped 4 bases from V and 5 bases from J, with 6 bases between. This CDR3 is 11 amino acids long. Looked up from germline, CDR1 is DFQATT and CDR2 is SNEGSKA (reference sequence). CDR3 sequence reads: CSATGNNEQFF. In DNA form, the CDR3 reads TGCAGTGCTACCGGAAACAATGAGCAGTTCTTC.

This clonotype was recorded at least ten times. The rearrangement joins TRBV11-2 to TRBJ2-5, with 9 bases fitting TRBD2. The CDR3 is made up of 15 amino acids. In germline, CDR1 is SGHAT, CDR2 FQNNGV. Trimming at V came to 3 bases and at J to 5 bases, leaving 7 bases not matched to a gene. The CDR3 coding sequence is TGTGCCAGCAGCTTTGGCGGGGGGGCCGGGGAGACCCAGTACTTC. It specifies CASSFGGGAGETQYF.

The table lists this clonotype with many counts. The J gene is TRBJ2-5, the V gene TRBV18; D gene ambiguous. V lost 2 bases and J 4 bases, leaving 14 bases between the germline ends. CDR1 is KGHSH, CDR2 LQKENI, per germline. The CDR3 runs 15 residues. CDR3 amino acids: CASSPWAPAAETQYF. The DNA for the CDR3 is TGTGCCAGCTCACCATGGGCCCCCGCGGCAGAGACCCAGTACTTC. The full variable domain, in which reference TRBV18 and TRBJ2-5 provide the parts outside the CDR3, is NAGVMQNPRHLVRRRGQEARLRCSPMKGHSHVYWYRQLPEEGLKFMVYLQKENIIDESGMPKERFSAEFPKEGPSILRIQQVVRGDSAAYFCASSPWAPAAETQYFGPGTRLLVL.

This clonotype was recorded a few times. V and J are TRBV28 and TRBJ2-7; 7 bases are a match to TRBD2. The CDR3 length is 13 residues. Germline V gene lookup returns CDR1 MDHEN and CDR2 SYDVKM. V shed 9 bases and J 4 bases; nucleotides not matched to a gene: 9. The CDR3, as DNA: TGTGCCAGTCACGGGGGGAGATCGTACGAGCAGTACTTC. Protein: CASHGGRSYEQYF.

To note about this clonotype: The junction departs from the called germline gene at one end, perhaps through a read error. The chain links TRBV5-1 to TRBJ2-7; 7 bases agree with TRBD1. Germline CDR1 reads SGHRS; CDR2 reads YFSETQ. The CDR3 runs to 15 residues. CDR3 DNA: TGCGCCAGCAGTTTGGCCGGGACAGCATACTACGAGCAGTACTTC. Translation gives CASSLAGTAYYEQYF.